A selection of T cell receptor beta chains follows, all from one sample in a study of vaccination and CD4 T cells after COVID-19. TCRdb analysed the PCR reads with MiXCR anew, one entry per CDR3 protein. Counted here are about 2,700 distinct CDR3 sequences, more than 35% occurring once; the ten biggest clones make up 60% to 80%. For these receptors, no antigen is known. Sequencing used CD4+ T cells from blood, cultured in vitro. Receptors were obtained from a human donor in good health. Both conserved end residues are part of each CDR3. The D gene is left open where the match is weak. Rows give clone size only sometimes, using once, few, many, or a class for an expanded clone.

j_call d_call clone_size v_call cdr3_aa cdr3_nt
TRBJ2-3 - - TRBV12-5 CASASTGDTQYF TGTGCTAGTGCCTCGACCGGAGATACGCAGTATTTT
TRBJ2-5 TRBD1 few TRBV12-3/TRBV12-4 CASRAGGSYQETQYF TGTGCCAGCAGGGCAGGGGGATCGTACCAAGAGACCCAGTACTTC
TRBJ2-3 TRBD2 - TRBV7-8 CASSSLMGLAGVADTQYF TGTGCCAGCAGCTCCCTTATGGGACTAGCGGGAGTTGCAGATACGCAGTATTTT
TRBJ1-6 - - TRBV20-1 CSANKGFGSPLHF TGCAGTGCTAACAAGGGGTTCGGTTCACCCCTCCACTTT
TRBJ1-2 - - TRBV19 CASSITTGSNYGYTF TGTGCCAGTAGTATTACCACAGGTTCCAACTATGGCTACACCTTC
TRBJ1-5 TRBD1 - TRBV20-1 CSAMKAQGEGNQPQHF TGCAGTGCAATGAAAGCCCAGGGGGAGGGCAATCAGCCCCAGCATTTT
TRBJ1-5 TRBD1 - TRBV5-6 CASRDRGQVNQPQHF TGTGCCAGCCGGGACAGGGGGCAGGTCAATCAGCCCCAGCATTTT
TRBJ1-5 - - TRBV20-1 CSARDLVTSGDQPQHF TGCAGTGCTAGAGATTTAGTCACATCGGGGGATCAGCCCCAGCATTTT
TRBJ1-5 TRBD1 - TRBV28 CASSKGAQPQHF TGTGCCAGCAGTAAGGGGGCTCAGCCCCAGCATTTT
TRBJ2-6 - - TRBV2 CASSEAGAGANVLTF TGTGCCAGCAGTGAAGCGGGGGCTGGGGCCAACGTCCTGACTTTC
TRBJ2-7 - - TRBV20-1 CSAREWQVKGEQYF TGCAGTGCTAGAGAGTGGCAGGTAAAGGGCGAGCAGTACTTC
TRBJ1-2 - - TRBV19 CASSIGGRNGYTF TGTGCCAGTAGTATAGGAGGGCGAAATGGCTACACCTTC
TRBJ2-1 - - TRBV6-1 CASSNPRLGHHEQFF TGTGCCAGCAGTAACCCAAGACTAGGTCATCATGAGCAGTTCTTC
TRBJ1-1 - - TRBV20-1 CSARDPNTEAFF TGCAGTGCTAGAGATCCGAACACTGAAGCTTTCTTT
TRBJ2-6 - - TRBV7-9 CASSLARTSGANVLTF TGTGCCAGCAGCCTCGCAAGGACGTCTGGGGCCAACGTCCTGACTTTC
TRBJ1-1 TRBD1 - TRBV7-2 CASSLNGRGETEAFF TGTGCCAGCAGCTTAAACGGCAGGGGGGAAACTGAAGCTTTCTTT
TRBJ2-3 TRBD1 - TRBV7-3 CASSRQGATDTQYF TGTGCCAGCAGCCGACAGGGGGCCACAGATACGCAGTATTTT
TRBJ1-5 - few TRBV2 CASSERWSNQPQHF TGTGCCAGCAGTGAGAGGTGGAGCAATCAGCCCCAGCATTTT
TRBJ1-3 - once TRBV28 CASRSAASGNTIYF TGTGCCAGCAGGTCCGCAGCCTCTGGAAACACCATATATTTT
TRBJ2-5 TRBD2 few TRBV20-1 CSAGGASGGLNQETQYF TGCAGTGCTGGGGGGGCTAGCGGGGGCCTTAACCAAGAGACCCAGTACTTC
TRBJ1-5 - - TRBV4-2 CASSPGTASNQPQHF TGTGCCAGCAGCCCCGGGACCGCGAGCAATCAGCCCCAGCATTTT
TRBJ1-2 TRBD1 once TRBV18 CASSPSRTGGIYGYTF TGTGCCAGCTCACCGTCTAGAACAGGGGGCATCTATGGCTACACCTTC
TRBJ2-3 - - TRBV11-3 CASSLSGADTQYF TGTGCCAGCAGCTTATCGGGAGCAGATACGCAGTATTTT
TRBJ1-1 TRBD1 few TRBV20-1 CRVGRTGGREAFF TGCAGGGTTGGACGGACAGGCGGACGTGAAGCTTTCTTT